This is a list of T cell receptor beta chains from one sample in a study of beta chain features in type 1 diabetes. The method was immunoSEQ multiplex PCR; TCRdb's version includes in-frame clones alone and lacks a portion of them. The sample holds roughly 330,000 clones; around an eighth are singletons and the top ten take over 0.014%. Specimen: naive CD4+ T cells from blood. Source of these receptors: a woman between 18 and 30 years old with type 1 diabetes. CDR3s include the opening cysteine and the closing phenylalanine or tryptophan. Each record gives: J gene, CDR3 length, D gene, V gene, clone size, CDR3 DNA, CDR3 protein. A D gene is named only where the DNA matches it firmly. Only part of the rows carry a size: once, few, many, or a class if the clone is expanded.

TRBJ2-5 | 15 | TRBD2 | TRBV18 | - | TGTGCCAGCTCACGGCGAGCGGGAGGAGTGGAGACCCAGTACTTC | CASSRRAGGVETQYF
TRBJ2-3 | 16 | TRBD2 | TRBV7-2 | few | TGTGCCAGCAGCCCTCGGGGGGGCCAAGGGACAGATACGCAGTATTTT | CASSPRGGQGTDTQYF
TRBJ1-2 | 11 | - | TRBV20-1 | - | TGCAGTGCTAGAGATCTTTCGGGCTACACCTTC | CSARDLSGYTF
TRBJ1-4 | 18 | - | TRBV5-1 | - | TGCGCCAGCGGGCTCCTCCACTCCCGAGGGCGCTCAAGGGAAAAACTGTTTTTT | CASGLLHSRGRSREKLFF
TRBJ1-5 | 13 | - | TRBV30 | - | TGTGCCTGGAGTATCCGTAGCAATCAGCCCCAGCATTTT | CAWSIRSNQPQHF
TRBJ2-1 | 12 | - | TRBV7-6 | - | TGTGCCAGCAGCCCAGCAAGGAGGGAGCAGTTCTTC | CASSPARREQFF
TRBJ2-2 | 16 | TRBD2 | TRBV11-3 | - | TGTGCCAGCACCCCCACGGGCGGGAGGGTTACCGGGGAGCTGTTTTTT | CASTPTGGRVTGELFF
TRBJ2-5 | 16 | TRBD2 | TRBV6-5 | - | TGTGCCAGCAGTTACCGGGGACTAGCGGGAGGAGAGACCCAGTACTTC | CASSYRGLAGGETQYF
TRBJ2-1 | 18 | TRBD2 | TRBV4-3 | few | TGCGCCAGCAGCCAAGATTTCCCTAGCGGGAAACATTACAATGAGCAGTTCTTC | CASSQDFPSGKHYNEQFF
TRBJ2-1 | 17 | TRBD1 | TRBV5-4 | few | TGTGCCAGCAGCTTGGCTGGGCGTCAGGGGGAGTACAATGAGCAGTTCTTC | CASSLAGRQGEYNEQFF
TRBJ2-3 | 15 | - | TRBV5-1 | - | TGCGCCAGCAGCTTGAGGACAACTAGCACAGATACGCAGTATTTT | CASSLRTTSTDTQYF
TRBJ2-1 | 15 | TRBD2 | TRBV18 | - | TGTGCCAGCTCACCTACTAGACTAGCGGACAATGAGCAGTTCTTC | CASSPTRLADNEQFF
TRBJ2-1 | 18 | - | TRBV23-1 | few | TGCGCCAGCACCCACAACCTAAGGACAGTTAGCTCCTACAATGAGCAGTTCTTC | CASTHNLRTVSSYNEQFF
TRBJ2-7 | 16 | TRBD1 | TRBV5-1 | - | TGCGCCAGCAGCTTGGCGCCGGGACAGGTATCCTACGAGCAGTACTTC | CASSLAPGQVSYEQYF
TRBJ2-5 | 12 | - | TRBV19 | few | TGTGCCAGTAGTCCCCCCGGTGGTACCCAGTACTTC | CASSPPGGTQYF
TRBJ2-1 | 17 | - | TRBV5-4 | few | TGTGCCAGCAGCTTGGCCCCGGGGATATCCTCCTACAATGAGCAGTTCTTC | CASSLAPGISSYNEQFF
TRBJ2-3 | 11 | - | TRBV7-9 | few | TGTGCCAGCGAGCCCGGGGATACGCAGTATTTT | CASEPGDTQYF
TRBJ2-7 | 14 | - | TRBV28 | - | TGTGCCAGCCTACAAGGCGGGGAATCCTACGAGCAGTACTTC | CASLQGGESYEQYF
TRBJ1-1 | 15 | - | TRBV5-1 | - | TGCGCCAGCACCAGGGGCGATAACATGAACACTGAAGCTTTCTTT | CASTRGDNMNTEAFF
TRBJ1-1 | 12 | - | TRBV2 | few | TGTGCCAGCGGGGCCTTGAACACTGAAGCTTTCTTT | CASGALNTEAFF
TRBJ2-2 | 15 | - | TRBV18 | - | TGTGCCAGCTCACGCAATGAGCAGGGTACCGGGGAGCTGTTTTTT | CASSRNEQGTGELFF
TRBJ2-3 | 13 | - | TRBV11-2 | - | TGTGCCAGCAGCTTGGGGACTACAGATACGCAGTATTTT | CASSLGTTDTQYF
TRBJ2-7 | 12 | - | TRBV6-5 | few | TGTGCCAGCAGTTCCCGAGCCTACGAGCAGTACTTC | CASSSRAYEQYF
TRBJ2-7 | 13 | - | TRBV9 | - | TGTGCCAGCAGCGTCGGACAGACCTACGAGCAGTACTTC | CASSVGQTYEQYF
TRBJ2-1 | 14 | TRBD2 | TRBV29-1 | - | TGCAGCGTTGGTCGACTAGCGGCGGACAATGAGCAGTTCTTC | CSVGRLAADNEQFF
TRBJ2-1 | 18 | TRBD2 | TRBV11-3 | few | TGTGCCAGCAGCCAGGGACTAGCGGGAGGCGCATCGTGGAATGAGCAGTTCTTC | CASSQGLAGGASWNEQFF
TRBJ2-1 | 15 | TRBD2 | TRBV9 | - | TGTGCCAGCAGCGTAGGGGGGACTAGCGGCTATGAGCAGTTCTTC | CASSVGGTSGYEQFF
TRBJ2-1 | 19 | - | TRBV4-3 | few | TGCGCCAGCAGCCGATACGGGGTAGACGAAAACACCGCAAAGAATGTGCAGTTCTTC | CASSRYGVDENTAKNVQFF
TRBJ2-1 | 14 | - | TRBV7-2 | - | TGTGCCAGCAGCTCCCCCCCAGGGGGGAATGAGCAGTTCTTC | CASSSPPGGNEQFF
TRBJ2-3 | 16 | TRBD1 | TRBV9 | few | TGTGCCAGCAGCTCTTCGGCAGGGGGATTCACAGATACGCAGTATTTT | CASSSSAGGFTDTQYF
TRBJ2-3 | 14 | - | TRBV27 | - | TGTGCCAGCAGTTTTGAGCGGAACACAGATACGCAGTATTTT | CASSFERNTDTQYF
TRBJ2-1 | 15 | TRBD1 | TRBV9 | few | TGTGCCAGCCTTAAGGGGGCAGGCGAAGACAATGAGCAGTTCTTC | CASLKGAGEDNEQFF
TRBJ1-5 | 13 | - | TRBV6-1 | few | TGTGCCAGCATCGGACAGCTCAATCAGCCCCAGCATTTT | CASIGQLNQPQHF
TRBJ2-1 | 15 | - | TRBV11-2 | - | TGTGCCAGCAGCTCCCAGGGCCCGCTATTTGGGGAGCAGTTCTTC | CASSSQGPLFGEQFF
TRBJ2-5 | 15 | TRBD1 | TRBV7-9 | - | TGTGCCAGCAGCTTAGGACAGGGGGTTGGAGAGACCCAGTACTTC | CASSLGQGVGETQYF
TRBJ2-2 | 15 | - | TRBV4-1 | - | TGCGCCAGCAGCCAAGAAGTGGATGCCGGGGGGGAGCTGTTTTTT | CASSQEVDAGGELFF
TRBJ2-1 | 15 | TRBD2 | TRBV5-1 | - | TGCGCCAGCAGCTTGGAAGCGGGAGGATATAGTGAGCAGTTCTTC | CASSLEAGGYSEQFF
TRBJ2-2 | 16 | - | TRBV5-1 | few | TGCGCCAGCAGCTTGAGGAGTCGGTCGAGCACCGGGGAGCTGTTTTTT | CASSLRSRSSTGELFF
TRBJ1-1 | 11 | - | TRBV20-1 | - | TGCAGTGCTAGTCGGGGAACTGAAGCTTTCTTT | CSASRGTEAFF
TRBJ2-3 | 14 | TRBD2 | TRBV27 | - | TGTGCCAGCAGGCTAGCGGGAACTCGAGATACGCAGTATTTT | CASRLAGTRDTQYF
TRBJ2-1 | 16 | - | TRBV4-3 | few | TGCGCCAGCAGCCAGAGTACGGACTACCCCTACAATGAGCAGTTCTTC | CASSQSTDYPYNEQFF
TRBJ2-1 | 15 | TRBD2 | TRBV15 | few | TGTGCCACCAGCAGAGGCGGGAGTTTGGACAATGAGCAGTTCTTC | CATSRGGSLDNEQFF
TRBJ2-3 | 11 | - | TRBV20-1 | - | TGCAGTGCTAGAGCCACAGCGGCTTGGTATTTT | CSARATAAWYF
TRBJ2-7 | 13 | - | TRBV28 | few | TGTGCCAGCGCGGGGGCCCCAAGTCCAGAGCAGTACTTC | CASAGAPSPEQYF
TRBJ2-3 | 13 | - | TRBV10-3 | - | TGTGCCATCGGAGAAGCCTCTTCTGATACGCAGTATTTT | CAIGEASSDTQYF
TRBJ1-1 | 14 | - | TRBV5-4 | - | TGTGCCAGCAGCTTTAGGGGGATGAACACTGAAGCTTTCTTT | CASSFRGMNTEAFF
TRBJ2-5 | 13 | - | TRBV6-5 | - | TGTGCCAGCTTCGGAGCGGACCAAGAGACCCAGTACTTC | CASFGADQETQYF
TRBJ2-6 | 18 | TRBD1 | TRBV11-2 | few | TGTGCCAGCAGCTGGGTGACCGGACAGGGCCCTGGGGCCAACGTCCTGACTTTC | CASSWVTGQGPGANVLTF
TRBJ2-3 | 12 | - | TRBV25-1 | few | TGTGCCAGCAGCGTTAGCACAGATACGCAGTATTTT | CASSVSTDTQYF
TRBJ2-7 | 13 | TRBD2 | TRBV7-9 | - | TGTGCCAGCAGCTTAATGGCTAGCGGCGAGCAGTACTTC | CASSLMASGEQYF
TRBJ2-5 | 15 | - | TRBV6-5 | - | TGTGCCAGCAGTTACTCGGGAGTTTTGAAAGAGACCCAGTACTTC | CASSYSGVLKETQYF